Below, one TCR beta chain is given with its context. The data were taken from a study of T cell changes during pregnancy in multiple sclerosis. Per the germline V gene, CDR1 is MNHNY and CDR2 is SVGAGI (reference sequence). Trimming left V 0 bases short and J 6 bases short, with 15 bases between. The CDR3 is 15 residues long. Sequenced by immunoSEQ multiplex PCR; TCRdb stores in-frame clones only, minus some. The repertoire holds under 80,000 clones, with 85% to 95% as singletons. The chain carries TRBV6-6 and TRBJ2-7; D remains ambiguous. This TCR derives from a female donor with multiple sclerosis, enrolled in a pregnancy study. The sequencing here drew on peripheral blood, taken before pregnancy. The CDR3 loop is CASSYSLVSGSEQYF. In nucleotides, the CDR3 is TGTGCCAGCAGTTACTCCCTTGTTTCCGGTTCCGAGCAGTACTTC.